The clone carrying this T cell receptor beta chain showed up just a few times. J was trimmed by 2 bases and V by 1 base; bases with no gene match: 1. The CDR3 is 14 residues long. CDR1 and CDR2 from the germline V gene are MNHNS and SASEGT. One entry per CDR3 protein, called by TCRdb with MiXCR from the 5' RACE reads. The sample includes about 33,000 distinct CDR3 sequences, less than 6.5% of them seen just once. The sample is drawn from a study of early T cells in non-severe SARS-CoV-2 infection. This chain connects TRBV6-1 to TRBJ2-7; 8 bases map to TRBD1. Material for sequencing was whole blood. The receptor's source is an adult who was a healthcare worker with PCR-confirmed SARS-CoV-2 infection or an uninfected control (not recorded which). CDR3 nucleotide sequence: TGTGCCAGCAGTGAAGAGACAGGGGCCTACGAGCAGTACTTC. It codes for CASSEETGAYEQYF.